Listed below are T cell receptor beta chains from one sample, sequenced in a study of blood T cell repertoires in COVID-19. Produced via immunoSEQ multiplex PCR; TCRdb's table is partial and in-frame only. Among around 190,000 clones listed, approximately 88% were seen once. The specimen sequenced was PBMCs or T cells enriched from blood (not recorded which). These receptors originate from a young man with acute COVID-19. Both conserved end residues are part of each CDR3. Each record gives: D gene, clone size, J gene, V gene, CDR3 protein, CDR3 DNA. A D gene is named only where the DNA matches it firmly. Size is stated for part of the rows, as once, few or many counts, or as a class when the clone is expanded.

TRBD1 | few | TRBJ1-4 | TRBV6-5 | CASRDQQGAKEKLFF | TGTGCCAGCAGGGACCAACAGGGGGCGAAAGAAAAACTGTTTTTT
NA | NA | TRBJ2-7 | TRBV29-1 | CSVEGGGLGYEQYF | TGCAGCGTTGAAGGGGGCGGCTTGGGCTACGAGCAGTACTTC
TRBD2 | NA | TRBJ2-3 | TRBV6-5 | CASTSGRMADTQYF | TGTGCCAGTACTAGCGGGAGAATGGCAGATACGCAGTATTTT
TRBD2 | NA | TRBJ2-1 | TRBV4-1 | CASSQGTSGIYNEQFF | TGCGCCAGCAGCCAGGGAACTAGCGGGATTTACAATGAGCAGTTCTTC
NA | NA | TRBJ1-1 | TRBV4-1 | CASSHQGNTEAFF | TGCGCCAGCAGCCACCAGGGGAACACTGAAGCTTTCTTT
NA | NA | TRBJ1-6 | TRBV6-5 | CASSYSGRTLHF | TGTGCCAGCAGTTACTCGGGGAGGACCCTCCACTTT
TRBD2 | once | TRBJ2-1 | TRBV7-9 | CASTPGTSGGRRYNEQFF | TGTGCCAGCACCCCCGGGACTAGCGGGGGAAGAAGATACAATGAGCAGTTCTTC
NA | NA | TRBJ1-3 | TRBV7-2 | CASSRQQSSGNTIYF | TGTGCCAGCAGCAGACAACAGTCCTCTGGAAACACCATATATTTT
NA | NA | TRBJ1-2 | TRBV3-1/TRBV3-2 | CASSQDEDYGYTF | TGTGCCAGCAGCCAAGATGAGGATTATGGCTACACCTTC
NA | NA | TRBJ1-5 | TRBV11-3 | CASSLEGGQPQHF | TGTGCCAGCAGCTTAGAAGGAGGTCAGCCCCAGCATTTT
TRBD1 | NA | TRBJ1-5 | TRBV2 | CASTAWTGNQPQHF | TGTGCCAGCACAGCCTGGACAGGGAATCAGCCCCAGCATTTT
TRBD2 | NA | TRBJ2-3 | TRBV2 | CASSRGRGTDTQYF | TGTGCCAGCAGCCGCGGGAGGGGCACAGATACGCAGTATTTT
NA | NA | TRBJ2-5 | TRBV6-5 | CAGGTDQETQYF | TGTGCCGGGGGGACAGATCAAGAGACCCAGTACTTC
TRBD2 | NA | TRBJ2-1 | TRBV7-6 | CASSLLTSGRNEQFF | TGTGCCAGCAGCTTGTTGACTAGCGGGAGAAATGAGCAGTTCTTC
TRBD2 | NA | TRBJ2-7 | TRBV10-1 | CASSQLAGVTYEQYF | TGCGCCAGCAGTCAACTAGCGGGAGTGACCTACGAGCAGTACTTC
TRBD2 | NA | TRBJ2-1 | TRBV11-1 | CASSVSGSSYNEQFF | TGTGCCAGCAGCGTTAGCGGGAGTTCCTACAATGAGCAGTTCTTC
NA | NA | TRBJ1-2 | TRBV7-9 | CASSLQQNYGYTF | TGTGCCAGCAGCTTACAACAAAACTATGGCTACACCTTC